Below, 2 T cell receptor beta chains from the same sample are listed, as sequenced in a study of T cell changes during pregnancy in multiple sclerosis. The data were produced by immunoSEQ multiplex PCR, yet TCRdb's version contains in-frame clones alone and is incomplete. The sample consists of about 40,000 clones, about 90% of them appearing once. The sample consisted of CD4+ T cells from peripheral blood mononuclear cells, taken before pregnancy. These receptors came from a female donor with multiple sclerosis, enrolled in a pregnancy study.

The V and J genes are TRBV11-2 and TRBJ1-1, with a tentative D call TRBD1 (5 bases). This CDR3 has 13 amino acids. CDR1 is SGHAT, CDR2 FQNNGV, per germline. With 6 bases removed from V and 1 base from J, the gap between germline ends came to 9 bases. The CDR3 region is CASRVDRNTEAFF. DNA for the CDR3: TGTGCCAGCAGGGTAGACAGGAACACTGAAGCTTTCTTT.

V gene TRBV5-6 combines with J gene TRBJ2-5; D is possibly TRBD1 (6 bases). The V gene's germline CDR1 is SGHDT and CDR2 YYEEEE. CDR3 size: 11 residues. V lost 7 bases, J lost 5 bases, and 9 bases lay in between. The CDR3 loop is CASGGQETQYF. In DNA form, the CDR3 reads TGTGCCAGCGGGGGCCAGGAGACCCAGTACTTC.